This passage covers 11 T cell receptor beta chains from one sample sequenced in a study of T cell responses to AZD1222 COVID-19 vaccine. TCRdb's table, derived via immunoSEQ multiplex PCR, lists solely in-frame clones and lacks some. The sample has more than 120,000 clones, around 90% seen once. Sequencing was performed on peripheral blood, taken 28 days after the second dose of the MenACWY control vaccine. The receptor set was obtained from an adult who received the MenACWY meningococcal vaccine as a control.

The chain uses TRBV18 and TRBJ2-5, with D perhaps matching TRBD2 (5 bases). The length of the CDR3 is 14 residues. CDR1 is KGHSH and CDR2 is LQKENI in the germline V gene. Between the trimmed V and J ends, which lost 3 bases and 4 bases, there was a span of 12 bases. The CDR3 DNA follows: TGTGCCAGCTCACCCTACCGTGAGGGAGAGACCCAGTACTTC. It encodes CASSPYREGETQYF.

The CDR3 protein is CASSLGAVNQPQHF. CDR3 nucleotide sequence: TGTGCCAGCAGCTTAGGGGCGGTCAATCAGCCCCAGCATTTT. This chain connects TRBV7-3 to TRBJ1-5; D may be TRBD1 (5 bases). CDR3 length: 14 amino acids. The germline CDR1 and CDR2 sequences are SGHTA and FQGTGA. Between the trimmed V and J ends, which lost 2 bases and 3 bases, there was a span of 8 bases. Based on the CDR3 plus reference TRBV7-3 and TRBJ1-5, the full variable domain is GAGVSQTPSNKVTEKGKYVELRCDPISGHTALYWYRQSLGQGPEFLIYFQGTGAADDSGLPNDRFFAVRPEGSVSTLKIQRTERGDSAVYLCASSLGAVNQPQHFGDGTRLSIL.

The rearrangement uses TRBV3-1 (or the pseudogene TRBV3-2) and TRBJ1-2; 9 bases fit TRBD1. V was clipped by 3 bases and J by 8 bases; unmatched bases: 7. CDR3 length: 14 residues. CDR1 and CDR2 (germline): LGHDT, YNNKEL (reference sequence). CDR3 amino acids: CASSHSQGAGGYTF. CDR3 coding DNA: TGTGCCAGCAGCCATTCACAGGGGGCTGGAGGCTACACCTTC.

The CDR3 bases are TGTGCCAGCAGTTTTGGTAGGCAGCCCCAGCATTTT. The encoded protein is CASSFGRQPQHF. The chain employs TRBV12-3 or TRBV12-4 and TRBJ1-5; D is ambiguous. The V end was cut by 3 bases, the J end by 7 bases, with 7 bases between. The CDR3 length is 12 residues.

V is TRBV7-9 and J is TRBJ1-2; TRBD1 aligns across 7 bases. Germline assignment: CDR1 SEHNR and CDR2 FQNEAQ (reference sequence). Losses at the gene ends were 3 bases for V and 4 bases for J; bases not matched to a gene: 5. The CDR3 is 14 amino acids. The CDR3 DNA sequence: TGTGCCAGCAGCTTGGGACAGCCTTTCTATGGCTACACCTTC. As protein: CASSLGQPFYGYTF. The whole variable domain, filled in from reference TRBV7-9 and TRBJ1-2, reads DTGVSQNPRHKITKRGQNVTFRCDPISEHNRLYWYRQTLGQGPEFLTYFQNEAQLEKSRLLSDRFSAERPKGSFSTLEIQRTEQGDSAMYLCASSLGQPFYGYTFGSGTRLTVV.

The CDR3 loop is CASSVLRGINEKLFF. The CDR3 bases are TGTGCCAGCAGCGTGCTCAGGGGCATAAATGAAAAACTGTTTTTT. The chain is built from TRBV9 and TRBJ1-4; perhaps TRBD1 as D (6 bases). CDR1 is SGDLS and CDR2 is YYNGEE in the germline V gene. Between the trimmed V and J ends, which lost 2 bases and 5 bases, there was a span of 13 bases. This CDR3 region has 15 residues. Drawing the rest from reference TRBV9 and TRBJ1-4, the complete variable domain is DSGVTQTPKHLITATGQRVTLRCSPRSGDLSVYWYQQSLDQGLQFLIQYYNGEERAKGNILERFSAQQFPDLHSELNLSSLELGDSALYFCASSVLRGINEKLFFGSGTQLSVL.

The rearrangement uses TRBV2 and TRBJ1-5, with D possibly being TRBD1 (5 bases). CDR1 is SNHLY, CDR2 FYNNEI, per germline. The CDR3 is 15 amino acids. V lost 6 bases to trimming and J lost 8 bases, with 20 bases between them. Here the CDR3 reads CASSIGTPGWEPQHF. For the CDR3, the DNA is TGTGCCAGCAGCATTGGGACCCCGGGGTGGGAGCCCCAGCATTTT.

The gene calls are TRBV9 and TRBJ2-6; a weak D match, TRBD1 (6 bases). Between the trimmed V and J ends, which lost 5 bases and 4 bases, there was a span of 13 bases. There are 15 residues in the CDR3. From germline, CDR1 is SGDLS and CDR2 YYNGEE. CDR3: CASRPTGSGANVLTF. The CDR3 bases are TGTGCCAGCAGGCCCACAGGGTCCGGGGCCAACGTCCTGACTTTC.

CDR3 region: CASSLSGGGTEAFF. The CDR3 nucleotides read TGTGCCAGCAGCTTGTCGGGCGGAGGGACTGAAGCTTTCTTT. This sequence joins TRBV5-6 and TRBJ1-1, with D unclear. The V and J ends lost 1 base and 5 bases respectively, with 12 bases between them. The CDR3 length is 14 residues. Germline V gene lookup returns CDR1 SGHDT and CDR2 YYEEEE.

This rearrangement joins TRBV21-1 to TRBJ2-1; TRBD2 was called by the table and not checked on the DNA. TRBV21-1 is marked as a pseudogene. The CDR3 totals 11 residues. For the CDR3, the DNA is TGTGCCAGCAGTAGATACAATGAGCAGTTCTTC. Protein product: CASSRYNEQFF.

The chain combines TRBV3-1 (or the pseudogene TRBV3-2) with TRBJ2-3, with 13 nucleotides matching TRBD2. This CDR3 spans 14 amino acids. The V gene end was trimmed by 7 bases and the J gene end by 4 bases; junction bases not matched to a gene: 2. CDR1 is LGHDT, CDR2 YNNKEL, per germline (reference sequence). The CDR3 sequence: CASTGTSGADTQYF. In DNA, the CDR3 is TGTGCCAGCACCGGGACTAGCGGGGCAGATACGCAGTATTTT.